The 17 T cell receptor beta chains reported below all come from one sample, sequenced in a study of cytomegalovirus exposure and HLA in healthy donors. A multiplex PCR was run with 60 Vbeta primers and 13 Jbeta primers. Measured with immunoSEQ multiplex PCR; TCRdb has only the in-frame clones, and not every one. The sample lists some 130,000 clones, 78% seen once, with around 1.5% in the top ten. The sequencing input was PBMCs. The receptors were gathered from a woman aged 18-29 years in good health and CMV-seronegative.

This rearrangement joins TRBV27 to TRBJ1-3, with D unclear. This CDR3 has 12 amino acids. V was pared by 6 bases and J by 12 bases, with 15 bases between. Germline V gene sequence: CDR1 MNHEY, CDR2 SMNVEV (reference sequence). CDR3 in amino acids: CASRPTGGHIYF. The DNA of the CDR3 is TGTGCCAGCAGACCTACGGGAGGTCACATATATTTT.

As regards this clone: One end of the junction varies from germline; a read error may be responsible. Other DNA sequences within the sample encode an identical CDR3. This rearrangement joins TRBV5-1 to TRBJ1-1; a weak D match, TRBD1 (5 bases). Looked up from germline, CDR1 is SGHRS and CDR2 is YFSETQ. The CDR3 spans 14 residues. CDR3 residues: CASRVTDLNTEAFF. CDR3 nucleotide sequence: TGCGCCAGCCGGGTGACAGACCTGAACACCGAAGCTTTCTTT.

The rearrangement links TRBV19 to TRBJ1-4; no definite D call. This CDR3 spans 14 amino acids. Trimming pared 9 bases from V and 0 bases from J, leaving 11 bases between. In germline, CDR1 is LNHDA, CDR2 SQIVND (reference sequence). CDR3 nucleotide sequence: TGTGCCAGCACATCCATTGCAACTAATGAAAAACTGTTTTTT. Amino acid sequence: CASTSIATNEKLFF.

V gene TRBV7-2 combines with J gene TRBJ2-7; D may be TRBD2 (5 bases). Trimming took 1 base from V and 1 from J, leaving 14 bases between them. There are 16 residues in the CDR3. Germline-derived CDR1 and CDR2 are SGHTA and FQGNSA. The CDR3 nucleotides read TGTGCCAGCAGCTTAGTTCCCCGAGACTATTCCTACGAGCAGTACTTC. This gives the protein CASSLVPRDYSYEQYF.

This chain links TRBV5-1 with TRBJ2-5, with 7 bases identical to TRBD1. Trimming removed 4 bases from V and 2 bases from J; junction bases left unmatched: 5. The CDR3 covers 14 residues. The germline gives CDR1 SGHRS, CDR2 YFSETQ. DNA of the CDR3: TGCGCCAGCAGCACTGACAGGGCTCAAGAGACCCAGTACTTC. Amino acids: CASSTDRAQETQYF.

The rearrangement joins TRBV1 to TRBJ2-5; the table's D call TRBD1 went unverified against the DNA. TRBV1 is flagged as a pseudogene. This CDR3 is 16 amino acids long. The CDR3 loop is CTSSPNARTDQETQYF. For the CDR3, the DNA is TGCACCAGCAGCCCAAACGCACGGACAGACCAAGAGACCCAGTACTTC.

The V and J genes are TRBV21-1 and TRBJ2-2; the D call of TRBD1 is as the table states it, not checked on the DNA. TRBV21-1 is recorded as a pseudogene. The CDR3 contains 18 residues. CDR3 DNA sequence: TGTGCCAGCAGCAATTTTGACAGGGGGAAGAAAGCCACCGGGGAGCTGTTTTTT. It encodes CASSNFDRGKKATGELFF.

The CDR3 DNA is TGTGCCAGCAGCGTAACAGGGGTGTCTTACTGGACGGTCTACGAGCAGTACTTC. Amino acids: CASSVTGVSYWTVYEQYF. The rearrangement joins TRBV7-8 to TRBJ2-7; the match to TRBD1 covers 7 bases. V lost 5 bases and J lost 3; bases outside the gene matches: 19. This CDR3 region has 18 residues. Germline V lookup: CDR1 SGHVS, CDR2 FQNEAQ.

The gene calls are TRBV2 and TRBJ2-3; 8 positions match TRBD2. Per germline, CDR1 SNHLY and CDR2 FYNNEI. The trim removed 1 base at V and 9 bases at J, leaving 9 bases unmatched. This CDR3 contains 15 residues. In DNA, the CDR3 is TGTGCCAGCAGTGAAGGATCAGCGGGAGTAGAAACGCAGTATTTT. This translates into CASSEGSAGVETQYF.

J is TRBJ1-5 and V is TRBV2, with a weak D call TRBD1 (5 bases). Trimming cost V 7 bases and J 4 bases, with 11 bases left between them. Germline CDR1 reads SNHLY; CDR2 reads FYNNEI. The CDR3 is 13 amino acids. CDR3 coding DNA: TGTGCCAGCACCGTGGGGGGGAATCAGCCCCAGCATTTT. This codes for CASTVGGNQPQHF.

The chain has TRBV10-3 and TRBJ2-3; 10 nucleotides agree with TRBD2. Trimming took 6 bases from V and 4 from J; bases not matched to a gene: 4. Germline assignment: CDR1 ENHRY and CDR2 SYGVKD. The CDR3 is made up of 14 amino acids. In DNA form, the CDR3 reads TGTGCCATCAGGAGCGGGAGGGCCGCAGATACGCAGTATTTT. This sequence encodes CAIRSGRAADTQYF.

The V call is TRBV4-1, the J call TRBJ2-1, with TRBD1 identical over 7 bases. The CDR3 is made up of 16 amino acids. Losses at the gene ends were 7 bases for V and 4 bases for J; bases not matched to a gene: 13. The germline V gene has CDR1 MGHRA and CDR2 YSYEKL. CDR3 amino acids: CASTTVPGQSYNEQFF. For the CDR3, the DNA is TGCGCCAGCACTACAGTGCCGGGACAGTCTTACAATGAGCAGTTCTTC.

The chain employs TRBV7-8 and TRBJ2-1, with TRBD2 as a possible D gene (5 bases). Trimming shortened V by 1 base and J by 9 bases, and 7 bases separated the two germline ends. The CDR3 is 12 amino acids. The germline gives CDR1 SGHVS, CDR2 FQNEAQ. CDR3 region: CASSLVGGEQFF. In nucleotides, the CDR3 is TGTGCCAGCAGCTTAGTTGGAGGTGAGCAGTTCTTC.

The chain has TRBV29-1 and TRBJ2-3; TRBD1 matches at 7 bases. The length of the CDR3 is 13 residues. Germline CDR1 SQVTM, CDR2 ANQGSEA. Here the CDR3 reads CSHRDSSTDTQYF. As DNA, the CDR3 is TGCAGTCACAGGGACAGCTCCACAGATACGCAGTATTTT.

J is TRBJ1-5 and V is TRBV4-2; possible D gene TRBD1, 6 bases. The germline V gene has CDR1 LGHNA and CDR2 YNFKEQ. The CDR3 extends over 15 amino acids. The V and J ends lost 0 bases and 6 bases respectively, with 12 bases between them. CDR3 nucleotide sequence: TGTGCCAGCAGCCAAGAGGCAGGGGAGAGTCAGCCCCAGCATTTT. Translation gives CASSQEAGESQPQHF.

This clone was recorded once. CDR3 DNA: TGCGCCAGCAGCCACAGGGGAAGGACCGGGGAGCTGTTTTTT. This translates into CASSHRGRTGELFF. This chain uses TRBV4-1 with TRBJ2-2, with a possible D match to TRBD1 (6 bases). Trimming shortened V by 3 bases and J by 5 bases, and 10 bases separated the two germline ends. Germline V lookup: CDR1 MGHRA, CDR2 YSYEKL. CDR3 length: 14 residues.

The chain carries TRBV4-1 and TRBJ2-1; possible D gene TRBD1, 6 bases. Between the trimmed V and J ends, which lost 7 bases and 6 bases, there was a span of 16 bases. The V gene's germline CDR1 is MGHRA and CDR2 YSYEKL. The CDR3 contains 14 residues. CDR3 sequence (DNA): TGCGCCAGCACGAGTTACACAGGGTCCAATGAGCAGTTCTTC. Translated: CASTSYTGSNEQFF.